The following is a T cell receptor (beta chain) sequence with its context. Reverse transcription of about 0.5 to 1 ug RNA used random hexamers. TCRdb re-derived calls from the immunoSEQ multiplex PCR reads in MiXCR, one entry per CDR3 protein. The sample holds about 130,000 distinct CDR3 sequences, about 95% seen once. The data derive from a study of CD8 T cells in Susac syndrome. V lost 3 bases and J 5 bases, leaving 13 bases between the germline ends. This CDR3 is 14 amino acids long. Germline V lookup: CDR1 KGHSH, CDR2 LQKENI. Negative isolation yielded CD4+ and CD8+ T cells, and FACS enriched TEMRA cells.

The clonotype originates from a human donor in good health. V and J are TRBV18 and TRBJ2-5; D tentatively reads TRBD1 or TRBD2 (5 bases each). Sequenced: CD4+ T cells from PBMCs. CDR3 coding DNA: TGTGCCAGCTCACCTACGGGACGTTCGGAGACCCAGTACTTC. As protein: CASSPTGRSETQYF. Full variable domain (missing parts from reference TRBV18 and TRBJ2-5): NAGVMQNPRHLVRRRGQEARLRCSPMKGHSHVYWYRQLPEEGLKFMVYLQKENIIDESGMPKERFSAEFPKEGPSILRIQQVVRGDSAAYFCASSPTGRSETQYFGPGTRLLVL.